This T cell receptor beta chain was recorded in a study of Graves' ophthalmopathy and Graves' hyperthyroidism. Study outcomes and limitations: Most thyroid-expanded clonotypes exceeding 0.001 frequency were also found in blood.

From RNA, the CDR3 regions of TCR beta chains were amplified and sequenced. An opening RT-PCR round employed HTBI primers and preceded a second-round multiplex PCR. TCRdb used MiXCR to reprocess the multiplex PCR reads, holding one entry per CDR3 protein. The sample holds about 400,000 distinct CDR3 sequences, 20% to 25% seen once. On this clonotype: Its antigen remains unknown.

Trimming took off 8 bases at V and 5 bases at J, with 16 bases between the two ends. Germline V CDR1 and CDR2: MNHEY, SVGEGT. This CDR3 spans 13 amino acids. Hyperthyroidism is called stable when no ophthalmopathy develops within 18 months of follow-up. Other autoimmune diseases, uncontrolled infections, pregnancy or lactation ruled patients out of participation. The sequence was collected from a woman younger than 30 with stable Graves' hyperthyroidism. Sequencing used peripheral blood. The genes are TRBV6-2 or TRBV6-3 and TRBJ2-7; possible D gene TRBD2, 5 bases. The CDR3 protein is CASGISALDEQYF. Written as DNA, the CDR3 is TGTGCCAGCGGGATTAGCGCTTTGGACGAGCAGTACTTC.